This T cell receptor beta chain originates from a study of T cell responses to AZD1222 COVID-19 vaccine. General study findings and limits: Among spike-specific TCRs, nearly half reportedly target unmutated variant regions.

Generated by immunoSEQ multiplex PCR, the TCRdb table keeps only in-frame clones and is missing some. The table shows 90,000 or so clones, with roughly 88% occurring only once. In the case of this clone: Its antigen is unidentified.

The length of the CDR3 is 14 residues. CDR1 is SGHNT and CDR2 is YYREEE in the germline V gene (reference sequence). With 1 base removed from V and 7 bases from J, the gap between germline ends came to 14 bases. The receptor's source is an adult in good health. Sequenced material: peripheral blood, taken on day 0 of AZD1222 vaccination. J is TRBJ1-2 and V is TRBV5-4; perhaps TRBD1 as D (5 bases). CDR3 in DNA: TGTGCCAGCAGCTTGCGATCGGTGGGGGGTGGCTACACCTTC. Amino acid sequence: CASSLRSVGGGYTF. Looking up the rest from reference TRBV5-4 and TRBJ1-2 gives the full variable domain: ETGVTQSPTHLIKTRGQQVTLRCSSQSGHNTVSWYQQALGQGPQFIFQYYREEENGRGNFPPRFSGLQFPNYSSELNVNALELDDSALYLCASSLRSVGGGYTFGSGTRLTVV.